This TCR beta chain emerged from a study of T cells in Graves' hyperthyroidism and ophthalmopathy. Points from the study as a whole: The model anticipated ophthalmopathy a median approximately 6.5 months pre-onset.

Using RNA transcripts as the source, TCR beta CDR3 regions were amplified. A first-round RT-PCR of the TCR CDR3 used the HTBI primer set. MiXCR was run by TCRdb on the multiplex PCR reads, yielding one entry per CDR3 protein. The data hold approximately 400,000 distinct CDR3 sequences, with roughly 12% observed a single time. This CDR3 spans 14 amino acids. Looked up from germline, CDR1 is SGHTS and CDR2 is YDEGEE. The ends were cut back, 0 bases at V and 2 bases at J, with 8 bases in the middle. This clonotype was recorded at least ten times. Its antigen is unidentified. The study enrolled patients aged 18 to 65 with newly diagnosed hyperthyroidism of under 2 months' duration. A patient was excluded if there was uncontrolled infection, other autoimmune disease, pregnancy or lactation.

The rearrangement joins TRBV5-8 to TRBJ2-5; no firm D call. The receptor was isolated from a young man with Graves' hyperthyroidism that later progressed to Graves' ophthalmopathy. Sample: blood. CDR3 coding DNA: TGTGCCAGCAGCTTGGGACCCACACAAGAGACCCAGTACTTC. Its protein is CASSLGPTQETQYF.